A selection of T cell receptor beta chains follows, all from one sample in a study of shared clonotypes between healthy human individuals. Sequencing was performed with immunoSEQ multiplex PCR; in TCRdb, only in-frame clones are kept and a portion is missing. There are around 1.9 million clones in the sample; just under 95% occur only once, and around 1.8% lies in the top ten. The sequenced sample consisted of naive CD8+ T cells from PBMCs. Source of these receptors: a man aged 18 to 30 in good health. Some clones in this sample may be carry-over from other donors' samples. The CDR3 runs from the conserved cysteine through the conserved F or W. D genes are given only for firm matches. Rows may omit the clone size; those that give it use once, few, many or a size class.

D	size	J	length	V	DNA	CDR3
.	once	TRBJ2-5	14	TRBV25-1	TGTGCCAGCAGTGAATATCGGGCAGAAGAGACCCAGTACTTC	CASSEYRAEETQYF
.	.	TRBJ2-7	17	TRBV6-1	TGTGCCAGCAGTGTCCCTCTGCAGGGTATGGGCTCCTACGAGCAGTACTTC	CASSVPLQGMGSYEQYF
.	.	TRBJ2-7	13	TRBV9	TGTGCCAGCAGTGCTGGCCACTCCTACGAGCAGTACTTC	CASSAGHSYEQYF
.	.	TRBJ1-2	14	TRBV7-9	TGTGCCAGCAGCTCAGGTGTAGGGAACTATGGCTACACCTTC	CASSSGVGNYGYTF
TRBD2	.	TRBJ2-3	17	TRBV7-9	TGTGCCAGCAGCCTGACGGAGGGACTAGCGAAATTAGATACGCAGTATTTT	CASSLTEGLAKLDTQYF
.	.	TRBJ1-2	13	TRBV7-2	TGTGCCAGCAGCTTAGGGCCCAACTATGGCTACACCTTC	CASSLGPNYGYTF
TRBD2	.	TRBJ2-3	15	TRBV27	TGTGCCAGCAGCCCACCAGGACTAGTTGTTAAGGCGCAGTATTTT	CASSPPGLVVKAQYF
.	.	TRBJ2-1	13	TRBV7-3	TGTGCCAGCAGCTTAACTACAAGAAATGAGCAGTTCTTC	CASSLTTRNEQFF
TRBD2	.	TRBJ2-2	15	TRBV10-3	TGTGCCACGGGACTAGCGGCGGAGATGTATGAGGAGCTGTTTTTT	CATGLAAEMYEELFF
.	.	TRBJ2-1	17	TRBV27	TGTGCCAGCAGTCCCGCTGGTCTGGGACAACGCTACAATGAGCAGTTCTTC	CASSPAGLGQRYNEQFF
TRBD2	.	TRBJ2-7	16	TRBV4-2	TGTGCCAGCAGCCTCACTAGCGGTCATAGCTCCTACGAGCAGTACTTC	CASSLTSGHSSYEQYF
.	.	TRBJ1-1	16	TRBV19	TGTGCCAGTAGTCCCTACGCGCGCACAGGGAACACTGAAGCTTTCTTT	CASSPYARTGNTEAFF
.	.	TRBJ2-3	16	TRBV7-9	TGTGCCAGCAGCCCTCGCCCCATGGGGGCCACAGATACGCAGTATTTT	CASSPRPMGATDTQYF
.	.	TRBJ2-7	14	TRBV11-2	TGTGCCAGCAGCCCCGACAGGACCGAGTTCCAGCAGTACTTC	CASSPDRTEFQQYF
.	.	TRBJ2-7	14	TRBV28	TGTGCCAGCAGCCCGGGAACAGGAACTGTTGAGCAGTACTTC	CASSPGTGTVEQYF
TRBD2	.	TRBJ2-1	16	TRBV27	TGTGCCAGCAGTTTATTGCTAGCGGAAGGTTACAATGAGCAGTTCTTC	CASSLLLAEGYNEQFF
.	once	TRBJ1-5	17	TRBV19	TGTGCCAGTAGTATAGGGACAGTGGCTAAGGCGAATCAGCCCCAGCATTTT	CASSIGTVAKANQPQHF
TRBD1	.	TRBJ2-5	15	TRBV27	TGTGCCAGCAGTTCGACGGGACAGCTAAAAGAGACCCAGTACTTC	CASSSTGQLKETQYF
.	.	TRBJ2-5	19	TRBV5-4	TGTGCCAGCAGCCCCCCATGGGGCGGACTGCCGACTGGGGAAGAGACCCAGTACTTC	CASSPPWGGLPTGEETQYF
TRBD2	.	TRBJ2-1	13	TRBV27	TGTGCCAGCGGGGGGGATCCCTACAATGAGCAGTTCTTC	CASGGDPYNEQFF
.	once	TRBJ2-3	16	TRBV4-3	TGCGCCAGCAGGCTCAGACTCCTAAGTATCACAGATACGCAGTATTTT	CASRLRLLSITDTQYF
.	.	TRBJ2-1	13	TRBV27	TGTGCCAGCAGTTCCCACCGACTAGATGAGCAGTTCTTC	CASSSHRLDEQFF
TRBD1	.	TRBJ2-7	15	TRBV14	TGTGCCAGCAGCCAATTACAGGGGGCCAACTACGAGCAGTACTTC	CASSQLQGANYEQYF
.	.	TRBJ1-5	15	TRBV4-3	TGCGCCAGCAGCCAAGATCCAAAAGGCAATCAGCCCCAGCATTTT	CASSQDPKGNQPQHF
.	.	TRBJ2-3	16	TRBV19	TGTGCCAGTAGTATAATGGACGGCCTGAGCACAGATACGCAGTATTTT	CASSIMDGLSTDTQYF
.	once	TRBJ2-6	16	TRBV4-3	TGCGCCAGCAGCCAAGCTCTAAGGGCTGGGGCCAACGTCCTGACTTTC	CASSQALRAGANVLTF
.	.	TRBJ2-1	11	TRBV27	TGTGCCAGCAGGTTTGGCAATGAGCAGTTCTTC	CASRFGNEQFF
.	.	TRBJ2-1	11	TRBV25-1	TGTGCCAGCAGTGACTTCTATGAGCAGTTCTTC	CASSDFYEQFF
.	.	TRBJ2-7	13	TRBV28	TGTGCCAGCGATCCAGGGAGCTATTACGAGCAGTACTTC	CASDPGSYYEQYF
.	.	TRBJ1-2	18	TRBV11-2	TGTGCCAGCAGCTTCGGACCCGTTTTAAGGAGCATATTAGATGGCTACACCTTC	CASSFGPVLRSILDGYTF
.	.	TRBJ2-2	14	TRBV19	TGTGCCAGTGTAGCGGACCTGGGGACCGGGGAGCTGTTTTTT	CASVADLGTGELFF
TRBD2	.	TRBJ2-7	13	TRBV29-1	TGCAGCGCCACGGGACTAGGCTCCTACGAGCAGTACTTC	CSATGLGSYEQYF
.	.	TRBJ2-7	14	TRBV10-1	TGCGCCAGCAGCCAGGCGGTCGCCCCCTACGAGCAGTACTTC	CASSQAVAPYEQYF
TRBD2	.	TRBJ2-1	15	TRBV7-3	TGTGCCAGCAGCTCCTTTGGCGGGAGATCGGATGAGCAGTTCTTC	CASSSFGGRSDEQFF
TRBD1	.	TRBJ2-7	13	TRBV7-9	TGTGCCAGCAGGGGACAGGGGGCTCGCGAGCAGTACTTC	CASRGQGAREQYF
.	.	TRBJ1-4	16	TRBV2	TGTGCCAGCAGTGAAGCGACAGGTGCGGCTAATGAAAAACTGTTTTTT	CASSEATGAANEKLFF
TRBD2	.	TRBJ2-7	16	TRBV5-5	TGTGCCAGCAGCTTTGGGCCTAGCGGGAGAGGGTACGAGCAGTACTTC	CASSFGPSGRGYEQYF
.	.	TRBJ2-1	13	TRBV28	TGTGCCAGCAGCGACAACTCCTACAATGAGCAGTTCTTC	CASSDNSYNEQFF
.	few	TRBJ1-5	13	TRBV6-5	TGTGCCAGCAGTTACTCGACGGCACAGCCCCAGCATTTT	CASSYSTAQPQHF
TRBD1	.	TRBJ2-2	16	TRBV2	TGTGCCAGCAGTGAACCAAGGACAGGGGGCCTCGGGGAGCTGTTTTTT	CASSEPRTGGLGELFF
TRBD2	.	TRBJ2-3	17	TRBV9	TGTGCCAGCAGCCCTCACCCGGGACTAGTGAGCACAGATACGCAGTATTTT	CASSPHPGLVSTDTQYF
.	.	TRBJ2-1	11	TRBV6-5	TGTGCCAGCAGTACGGGCAATGAGCAGTTCTTC	CASSTGNEQFF
TRBD1	.	TRBJ2-1	15	TRBV27	TGTGCCAGCAGTGCCGACAGGGGCGCCTACAATGAGCAGTTCTTC	CASSADRGAYNEQFF
.	.	TRBJ2-1	16	TRBV7-9	TGTGCCAGCAGCTTAGAGGGACCCGGCCTCGGGGATGAGCAGTTCTTC	CASSLEGPGLGDEQFF
TRBD1	.	TRBJ1-5	14	TRBV30	TGTGCCTGCCACCGGGACAGACCAGGTCAGCCCCAGCATTTT	CACHRDRPGQPQHF
TRBD2	.	TRBJ2-1	16	TRBV27	TGTGCCAGCAGTTCCCCCCTAGCGGAGCCATACAATGAGCAGTTCTTC	CASSSPLAEPYNEQFF